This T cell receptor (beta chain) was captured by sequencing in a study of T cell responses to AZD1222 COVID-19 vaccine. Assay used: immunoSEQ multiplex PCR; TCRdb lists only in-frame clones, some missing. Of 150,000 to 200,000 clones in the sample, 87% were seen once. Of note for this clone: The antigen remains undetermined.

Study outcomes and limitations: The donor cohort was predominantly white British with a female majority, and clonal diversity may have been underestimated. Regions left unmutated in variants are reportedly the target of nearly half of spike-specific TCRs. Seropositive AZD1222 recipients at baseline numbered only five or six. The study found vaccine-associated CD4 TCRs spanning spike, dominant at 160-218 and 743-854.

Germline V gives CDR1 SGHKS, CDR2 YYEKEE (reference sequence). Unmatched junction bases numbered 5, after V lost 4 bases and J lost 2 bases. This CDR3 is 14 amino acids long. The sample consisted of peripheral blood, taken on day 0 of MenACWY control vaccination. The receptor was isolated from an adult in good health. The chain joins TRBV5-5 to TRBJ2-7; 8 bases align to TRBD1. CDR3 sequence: CASSPQGATYEQYF. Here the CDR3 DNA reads TGTGCCAGCAGCCCCCAGGGGGCCACCTACGAGCAGTACTTC.